This T cell receptor (beta chain) stems from a study of cytomegalovirus exposure and HLA in healthy donors. Whole-study context: Of the donors genotyped, approximately 400 in all, around 77% fell in the Caucasian-associated ancestry cluster.

13 Jbeta primers and 60 Vbeta primers were used for the PCR. Sequenced by immunoSEQ multiplex PCR; TCRdb stores in-frame clones only, minus some. Here the sample table reports tens of thousands of clones. The receptor's source is a woman between 40 and 55 years old in good health and CMV-seronegative. The sample taken for sequencing was PBMCs.

CDR3: CASSFSEGSIGYTF. Here the CDR3 DNA reads TGTGCCAGCAGCTTCTCGGAGGGCTCCATTGGCTACACCTTC. V and J are TRBV5-5 and TRBJ1-2; no firm D call. Germline assignment: CDR1 SGHKS and CDR2 YYEKEE (reference sequence). The CDR3 loop spans 14 amino acids. V was cut by 2 bases and J by 7 bases, with 15 bases left in between.